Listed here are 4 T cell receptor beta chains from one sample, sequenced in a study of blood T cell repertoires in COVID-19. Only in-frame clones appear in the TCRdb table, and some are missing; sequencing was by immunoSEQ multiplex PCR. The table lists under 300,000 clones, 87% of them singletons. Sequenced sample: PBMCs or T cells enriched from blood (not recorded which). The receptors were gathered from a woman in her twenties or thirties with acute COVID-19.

The CDR3 DNA follows: TGTGCCAGCAGCTCACCTCCGGGACTTCATTACGAGCAGTACTTC. Its protein product is CASSSPPGLHYEQYF. V usage is TRBV7-8 and J usage is TRBJ2-7; tentatively, D is TRBD2 (6 bases). Trimming removed 4 bases from V and 4 bases from J, with 17 bases in between. This CDR3 contains 15 residues. Germline-derived CDR1 and CDR2 are SGHVS and FQNEAQ.

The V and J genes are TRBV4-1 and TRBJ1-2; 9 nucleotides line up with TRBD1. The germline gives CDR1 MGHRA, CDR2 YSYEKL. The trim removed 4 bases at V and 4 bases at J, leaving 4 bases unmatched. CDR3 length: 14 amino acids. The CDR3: CASSPRQGGYGYTF. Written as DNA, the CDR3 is TGCGCCAGCAGCCCACGACAGGGGGGCTATGGCTACACCTTC.

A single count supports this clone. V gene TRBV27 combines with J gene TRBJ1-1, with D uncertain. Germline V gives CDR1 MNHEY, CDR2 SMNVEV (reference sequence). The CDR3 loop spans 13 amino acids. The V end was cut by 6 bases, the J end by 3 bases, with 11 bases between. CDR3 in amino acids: CASREEGDTEAFF. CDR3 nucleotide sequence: TGTGCCAGCAGGGAAGAGGGAGACACTGAAGCTTTCTTT.

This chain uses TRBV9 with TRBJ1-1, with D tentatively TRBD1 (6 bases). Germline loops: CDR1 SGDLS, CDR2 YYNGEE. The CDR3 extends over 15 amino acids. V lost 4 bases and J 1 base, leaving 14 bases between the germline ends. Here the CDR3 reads CASSPRMGANTEAFF. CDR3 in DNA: TGTGCCAGCAGCCCCCGGATGGGGGCGAACACTGAAGCTTTCTTT. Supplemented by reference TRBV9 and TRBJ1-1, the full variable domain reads DSGVTQTPKHLITATGQRVTLRCSPRSGDLSVYWYQQSLDQGLQFLIQYYNGEERAKGNILERFSAQQFPDLHSELNLSSLELGDSALYFCASSPRMGANTEAFFGQGTRLTVV.